These 18 T cell receptor beta chains share one sample of origin, sequenced in a study of T cell responses to AZD1222 COVID-19 vaccine. Here immunoSEQ multiplex PCR was the method, and the copy in TCRdb shows in-frame clones only, minus some. This table holds more than 90,000 clones, about 89% found once. Material: peripheral blood, obtained 28 days after the second AZD1222 dose. The receptor source for this set is an adult who received the AZD1222 COVID-19 vaccine.

V usage is TRBV11-3 and J usage is TRBJ2-7, with D perhaps TRBD2 (5 bases). Germline CDR1 and CDR2: SGHNT and YENEEA. Trimming stripped 2 bases from V and 9 bases from J, with 8 bases between. This CDR3 region has 11 residues. The chain's CDR3 is CASSLSRGQYF. The CDR3 nucleotides read TGTGCCAGCAGCTTATCTCGGGGGCAGTACTTC.

The chain combines TRBV28 with TRBJ2-3; TRBD2 matches 13 bases. Unmatched junction bases numbered 6, after V lost 4 bases and J lost 5 bases. CDR1 and CDR2 from the germline V gene are MDHEN and SYDVKM. The CDR3 is 16 residues long. The CDR3 region is CASSSQLAGGGDTQYF. Here the CDR3 DNA reads TGTGCCAGCAGTTCCCAACTAGCGGGAGGGGGAGATACGCAGTATTTT.

V and J are TRBV29-1 and TRBJ2-4; D call uncertain. With 5 bases removed from V and 3 bases from J, the gap between germline ends came to 11 bases. Germline CDR1 and CDR2: SQVTM and ANQGSEA. The CDR3 runs 13 residues. Here the CDR3 DNA reads TGCAGCGTTCTAACTTCCCTCAAAAACATTCAGTACTTC. This encodes CSVLTSLKNIQYF.

This clone was detected a few times. The J gene is TRBJ1-2, the V gene TRBV30, with D hard to call. The CDR3 is made up of 15 amino acids. CDR1 and CDR2 (germline): GTSNPN, SVGIG (reference sequence). Trimming took 0 bases from V and 4 from J, leaving 15 bases between them. The chain's CDR3 is CAWSVLAVWSYGYTF. The CDR3 region has the DNA TGTGCCTGGAGTGTCTTGGCTGTTTGGAGCTATGGCTACACCTTC. Full variable domain (missing parts from reference TRBV30 and TRBJ1-2): SQTIHQWPATLVQPVGSPLSLECTVEGTSNPNLYWYRQAAGRGLQLLFYSVGIGQISSEVPQNLSASRPQDRQFILSSKKLLLSDSGFYLCAWSVLAVWSYGYTFGSGTRLTVV.

The J gene is TRBJ2-2, the V gene TRBV5-1, with D possibly matching TRBD2 (6 bases). Germline loops: CDR1 SGHRS, CDR2 YFSETQ. The CDR3 sequence is 15 residues long. Trimming removed 7 bases from V and 2 bases from J, with 15 bases in between. CDR3 nucleotides: TGCGCCAGCGAAGCCCGGGGGACCAACACCGGGGAGCTGTTTTTT. Its protein product is CASEARGTNTGELFF.

This chain links TRBV5-4 with TRBJ2-1, with D tentatively TRBD1 (6 bases). The CDR3 extends over 12 amino acids. Germline V gene sequence: CDR1 SGHNT, CDR2 YYREEE (reference sequence). The germline V and J ends were trimmed by 0 bases and 9 bases, with 7 bases remaining between them. The CDR3 DNA reads as TGTGCCAGCAGCTTGGGACAGGTTGAGCAGTTCTTC. The encoded protein is CASSLGQVEQFF.

The rearrangement uses TRBV11-3 and TRBJ2-3; possibly TRBD1 for D (7 bases). Germline V gene lookup returns CDR1 SGHNT and CDR2 YENEEA. Trimming shortened V by 5 bases and J by 8 bases, and 8 bases separated the two germline ends. The CDR3 is 11 residues long. The CDR3 DNA reads TGTGCCAGCAGCCAGGGGGGTACGCAGTATTTT. It specifies CASSQGGTQYF.

The chain has TRBV25-1 and TRBJ1-2; D unclear. Trimming shortened V by 4 bases and J by 3 bases, and 9 bases separated the two germline ends. From germline, CDR1 is MGHDK and CDR2 SYGVNS. This CDR3 spans 13 amino acids. The CDR3 DNA reads as TGTGCCAGCAGTGGACTTTGGGACTATGGCTACACCTTC. Translation gives CASSGLWDYGYTF.

The chain couples TRBV3-1 (or the pseudogene TRBV3-2) to TRBJ2-7; D may correspond to TRBD1 or TRBD2 (5 bases each). The ends were cut back, 5 bases at V and 1 base at J, with 6 bases in the middle. The CDR3 covers 12 residues. Germline V gene sequence: CDR1 LGHDT, CDR2 YNNKEL (reference sequence). CDR3 residues: CASSEGSYEQYF. In nucleotides, the CDR3 is TGTGCCAGCAGCGAGGGGTCCTACGAGCAGTACTTC.

V usage is TRBV6-2 or TRBV6-3 and J usage is TRBJ2-3; D perhaps matches TRBD2 (6 bases). Germline V gene lookup returns CDR1 MNHEY and CDR2 SVGEGT. The CDR3 loop spans 15 amino acids. V was shortened by 2 bases and J by 4 bases, with 13 bases between the two germline ends. Here the CDR3 DNA reads TGTGCCAGCAGTTACCCGGGACTCCAGGCAGATACGCAGTATTTT. It specifies CASSYPGLQADTQYF.

V gene TRBV9 combines with J gene TRBJ1-1; D unclear. Per the germline V gene, CDR1 is SGDLS and CDR2 is YYNGEE. The CDR3 length is 15 residues. The V end was cut by 0 bases, the J end by 0 bases, with 9 bases between. The CDR3 coding sequence is TGTGCCAGCAGCGTAGTCGACGGACTGAACACTGAAGCTTTCTTT. The encoded protein is CASSVVDGLNTEAFF.

The chain employs TRBV19 and TRBJ2-7, with TRBD1 matching 7 bases. Germline V gene data show CDR1 as LNHDA and CDR2 as SQIVND (reference sequence). J lost 9 bases, V lost 4 bases, and 6 bases had no gene match. The CDR3 is made up of 12 amino acids. The CDR3 spells CASSTDRARQYF. The CDR3 bases are TGTGCCAGTAGTACAGACAGGGCACGGCAGTACTTC.

This chain connects TRBV6-1 to TRBJ1-5, with no clear D. The CDR3 length is 17 residues. Germline V lookup: CDR1 MNHNS, CDR2 SASEGT. The V and J ends lost 0 bases and 0 bases respectively, with 12 bases between them. As DNA, the CDR3 is TGTGCCAGCAGTGAAGCGCGTGTACCATATAGCAATCAGCCCCAGCATTTT. Encoded protein: CASSEARVPYSNQPQHF.

The chain carries TRBV5-6 and TRBJ2-5; no reliable D call. Per the germline V gene, CDR1 is SGHDT and CDR2 is YYEEEE. V was cut by 4 bases and J by 5 bases, with 15 bases left in between. The CDR3 length is 14 residues. The CDR3 loop is CASSLGLSMETQYF. In nucleotides, the CDR3 is TGTGCCAGCAGCCTGGGTTTAAGTATGGAGACCCAGTACTTC.

The chain recombines TRBV19 with TRBJ1-2; maybe TRBD1 (5 bases). CDR1 and CDR2 from the germline V gene are LNHDA and SQIVND (reference sequence). Trimming cost V 9 bases and J 4 bases, with 24 bases left between them. The CDR3 is made up of 16 amino acids. CDR3 in amino acids: CASRRASGVFGYGYTF. The CDR3 coding sequence is TGTGCCAGCCGGAGGGCCTCGGGGGTCTTTGGCTATGGCTACACCTTC.

The V gene is TRBV6-2 or TRBV6-3, the J gene TRBJ2-7; TRBD1 aligns across 10 bases. Trimming at V came to 2 bases and at J to 5 bases, leaving 21 bases not matched to a gene. This CDR3 contains 20 residues. Germline V gene data show CDR1 as MNHEY and CDR2 as SVGEGT. CDR3 bases: TGTGCCAGCAGTTACAGGCCCAACCCGGGACAGGGGCCCCTGAGGGACGAGCAGTACTTC. It codes for CASSYRPNPGQGPLRDEQYF.

This rearrangement joins TRBV2 to TRBJ1-1; D not certain. This CDR3 is 14 amino acids long. The V end lost 3 bases, the J end lost 5 bases, and 13 bases lay between the germline ends. The germline V gene has CDR1 SNHLY and CDR2 FYNNEI. CDR3 sequence: CASSELGERTEAFF. In DNA form, the CDR3 reads TGTGCCAGCAGTGAGTTAGGCGAAAGGACTGAAGCTTTCTTT.

The chain combines TRBV4-3 with TRBJ1-1; D unresolved. Deletions cut 3 bases from V and 8 bases from J, with 13 bases between. CDR1 LGHNA and CDR2 YSLEER come from the germline V gene. The CDR3 is 13 amino acids. CDR3 bases: TGCGCCAGCAGCCAGGGCCGGGGAGGCGAAGCTTTCTTT. Residues: CASSQGRGGEAFF.